This is a list of T cell receptor beta chains from one sample in a study of T cell responses to AZD1222 COVID-19 vaccine. Assay: immunoSEQ multiplex PCR; the TCRdb copy retains only in-frame clones and omits some. The sample holds under 150,000 clones; 85% to 95% are singletons and the top ten take 2.5% to 3%. The specimen was peripheral blood, collected on day 0 of AZD1222 vaccination. Receptor source: an adult in good health. Both conserved end residues are part of each CDR3. Each record gives: D gene, clone size, V gene, J gene, CDR3 protein, CDR3 DNA. A D gene is named only where the DNA matches it firmly. The listing skips clone size in some rows; elsewhere it reads once, few, many or a size class.

TRBD2	-	TRBV5-1	TRBJ2-7	CASMLAGGPNSYEQYF	TGCGCCAGCATGTTGGCGGGAGGACCCAATTCCTACGAGCAGTACTTC
-	-	TRBV10-1	TRBJ2-7	CATIPVRYEQYF	TGCGCCACCATCCCCGTAAGGTACGAGCAGTACTTC
-	-	TRBV2	TRBJ1-5	CASSEGFWDQPQHF	TGTGCCAGCAGTGAGGGTTTTTGGGATCAGCCCCAGCATTTT
TRBD2	-	TRBV27	TRBJ2-2	CASRELADTGELFF	TGTGCCAGCAGGGAACTAGCGGACACCGGGGAGCTGTTTTTT
-	-	TRBV5-6	TRBJ1-2	CASTSDPQGSGYTF	TGTGCCAGCACCTCCGACCCGCAGGGCTCTGGCTACACCTTC
-	-	TRBV15	TRBJ1-2	CATRPGTEGSNNYGYTF	TGTGCCACGAGGCCCGGGACGGAGGGATCCAATAACTATGGCTACACCTTC
-	-	TRBV2	TRBJ1-2	CASRSANGAIYGYTF	TGTGCCAGCAGGTCGGCAAACGGAGCGATATATGGCTACACCTTC
-	-	TRBV4-2	TRBJ2-1	CASSQDRRGYNEQFF	TGTGCCAGCAGCCAAGATCGGAGAGGCTACAATGAGCAGTTCTTC
TRBD1	-	TRBV27	TRBJ2-5	CASSEQGAETQYF	TGTGCCAGCAGTGAACAGGGGGCGGAGACCCAGTACTTC
-	-	TRBV3-1/TRBV3-2	TRBJ2-3	CASSTGQSTDTQYF	TGTGCCAGCAGCACCGGACAGAGCACAGATACGCAGTATTTT
-	-	TRBV5-5	TRBJ1-2	CASSSPWGGYTF	TGTGCCAGCAGCTCACCCTGGGGAGGCTACACCTTC
TRBD2	-	TRBV18	TRBJ2-1	CASSYSREGVYEQFF	TGTGCCAGCTCCTACTCCCGGGAGGGGGTGTATGAGCAGTTCTTC
-	-	TRBV10-3	TRBJ1-1	CAITPGSNTEAFF	TGTGCCATCACCCCGGGTTCGAACACTGAAGCTTTCTTT
-	-	TRBV19	TRBJ2-5	CASSISTANQETQYF	TGTGCCAGTAGTATTTCGACGGCAAACCAAGAGACCCAGTACTTC
-	-	TRBV2	TRBJ2-2	CASKEGGGTGELFF	TGTGCCAGCAAGGAGGGAGGAGGCACCGGGGAGCTGTTTTTT
-	-	TRBV18	TRBJ2-2	CASSPRQAQNTGELFF	TGTGCCAGCTCACCGCGACAGGCACAGAACACCGGGGAGCTGTTTTTT
-	-	TRBV4-2	TRBJ2-5	CASRKLGVQETQYF	TGTGCCAGCAGGAAGTTAGGGGTACAAGAGACCCAGTACTTC
-	once	TRBV7-7	TRBJ2-1	CASSPTTKPPYNEQFF	TGTGCTAGCAGCCCGACGACCAAGCCCCCCTACAATGAGCAGTTCTTC
-	-	TRBV14	TRBJ2-3	CASSQFQGQDTQYF	TGTGCCAGCAGCCAATTCCAGGGCCAAGATACGCAGTATTTT
TRBD2	-	TRBV10-3	TRBJ2-1	CAIMAISGSANEQFF	TGTGCCATCATGGCCATTAGCGGGAGTGCCAATGAGCAGTTCTTC
TRBD2	-	TRBV9	TRBJ2-3	CASSVTSGRIDTQYF	TGTGCCAGCAGCGTGACTAGCGGGAGGATAGATACGCAGTATTTT
-	-	TRBV9	TRBJ2-1	CASSVGISSNNEQFF	TGTGCCAGCAGCGTAGGTATCAGCAGCAACAATGAGCAGTTCTTC
-	-	TRBV19	TRBJ1-1	CASSIETGPAEAFF	TGTGCCAGTAGTATAGAGACGGGTCCCGCTGAAGCTTTCTTT
-	-	TRBV15	TRBJ1-2	CATEQAGANYGYTF	TGTGCCACCGAACAGGCAGGAGCTAACTATGGCTACACCTTC
-	-	TRBV19	TRBJ1-2	CAGVSGNGYTF	TGTGCCGGGGTATCAGGGAATGGCTACACCTTC
-	-	TRBV3-1/TRBV3-2	TRBJ2-5	CASSQLGRAAETQYF	TGTGCCAGCAGCCAATTGGGTCGTGCTGCAGAGACCCAGTACTTC
-	once	TRBV11-3	TRBJ2-1	CASSSGPISYNEQFF	TGTGCCAGCAGCTCGGGACCTATCTCCTACAATGAGCAGTTCTTC
-	-	TRBV9	TRBJ1-3	CASSVEEGFGNTIYF	TGTGCCAGCAGCGTAGAGGAGGGTTTTGGAAACACCATATATTTT
TRBD1	-	TRBV27	TRBJ1-2	CASRGTGDYGYTF	TGTGCCAGCAGGGGGACAGGAGATTATGGCTACACCTTC
-	-	TRBV18	TRBJ2-5	CASSPLTEETQYF	TGTGCCAGCTCACCACTAACAGAAGAGACCCAGTACTTC
TRBD2	-	TRBV19	TRBJ2-5	CASSIVTSGRETQYF	TGTGCCAGTAGTATAGTGACTAGCGGGAGAGAGACCCAGTACTTC
TRBD2	-	TRBV11-2	TRBJ2-1	CASSMSPERGGNEQFF	TGTGCCAGCAGCATGAGCCCGGAGCGGGGGGGTAATGAGCAGTTCTTC
-	-	TRBV6-5	TRBJ1-5	CASSLGRGGSNQPQHF	TGTGCCAGCAGTTTGGGGAGGGGAGGGAGCAATCAGCCCCAGCATTTT
-	-	TRBV5-6	TRBJ1-6	CASSFGQGGSPLHF	TGTGCCAGCAGCTTTGGGCAGGGAGGTTCACCCCTCCACTTT
-	-	TRBV19	TRBJ1-4	CASSIGGTNEKLFF	TGTGCCAGTAGTATAGGGGGCACTAATGAAAAACTGTTTTTT
TRBD2	-	TRBV15	TRBJ2-4	CASGGLAGDKNIQYF	TGTGCCTCCGGGGGACTAGCGGGGGACAAAAACATTCAGTACTTC
-	-	TRBV5-4	TRBJ2-5	CASSLGRDPQETQYF	TGTGCCAGCAGCTTGGGCCGGGACCCACAGGAGACCCAGTACTTC
TRBD2	-	TRBV5-1	TRBJ2-2	CASSLMASGSTGELFF	TGCGCCAGCAGCTTGATGGCTAGCGGGAGCACCGGGGAGCTGTTTTTT
TRBD1	-	TRBV27	TRBJ1-1	CASSPDRGLEAFF	TGTGCCAGCAGCCCCGACAGGGGGCTTGAAGCTTTCTTT
TRBD1	once	TRBV6-5	TRBJ2-7	CASSPTGVPQYF	TGTGCCAGCAGTCCTACAGGGGTGCCGCAGTACTTC
TRBD2	once	TRBV15	TRBJ2-3	CATSRAGTSPPDTQYF	TGTGCCACCAGCAGAGCCGGGACTAGTCCCCCAGATACGCAGTATTTT
TRBD1	-	TRBV7-6	TRBJ1-2	CASSRQGANYGYTF	TGTGCCAGCAGCCGACAGGGGGCTAACTATGGCTACACCTTC
TRBD2	-	TRBV28	TRBJ2-1	CASSLRKVGAGGPGEQFF	TGTGCCAGCAGTTTGCGGAAAGTTGGGGCGGGAGGGCCTGGTGAGCAGTTCTTC
TRBD1	-	TRBV27	TRBJ1-2	CASSLGLAGGSYGYTF	TGTGCCAGCAGTTTAGGGTTGGCAGGGGGTAGTTATGGCTACACCTTC
TRBD2	-	TRBV19	TRBJ2-1	CASSIDGRAYNEQFF	TGTGCCAGTAGTATAGACGGGAGGGCCTACAATGAGCAGTTCTTC
TRBD2	-	TRBV29-1	TRBJ2-1	CSVLWLGLQYNEQFF	TGCAGCGTTCTGTGGTTGGGACTACAATACAATGAGCAGTTCTTC
-	-	TRBV25-1	TRBJ2-7	CASSASDSYEQYF	TGTGCCAGCAGTGCATCCGACAGCTACGAGCAGTACTTC
-	-	TRBV18	TRBJ1-1	CASSPGLNTEAFF	TGTGCCAGCTCACCCGGACTGAACACTGAAGCTTTCTTT